A selection of T cell receptor beta chains follows, all from one sample in a study of cytomegalovirus exposure and HLA in healthy donors. Produced via immunoSEQ multiplex PCR; TCRdb's table is partial and in-frame only. The data contain 90,000 to 120,000 clones, approximately 80% of them singletons. Sequencing used PBMCs. These receptors were obtained from a woman aged 18-30 years in good health and CMV-seropositive. Each CDR3 is given with its conserved first and last residue. A D gene is named only where the DNA matches it firmly. Expanded clones get a size class; other rows say once, few or many, or leave the size out.

d_call: -
clone_size: -
v_call: TRBV13
j_call: TRBJ2-3
cdr3_aa: CASSSRQAGWSDTQYF
cdr3_nt: TGTGCCAGCAGTTCCCGCCAAGCGGGTTGGTCAGATACGCAGTATTTT

d_call: -
clone_size: -
v_call: TRBV7-3
j_call: TRBJ2-7
cdr3_aa: CASSSNVADEQYF
cdr3_nt: TGTGCCAGCAGCTCAAATGTGGCCGACGAGCAGTACTTC

d_call: TRBD1
clone_size: once
v_call: TRBV7-9
j_call: TRBJ1-2
cdr3_aa: CASSQPRQGGYTF
cdr3_nt: TGTGCCAGCAGCCAACCCCGACAGGGTGGCTACACCTTC

d_call: TRBD2
clone_size: -
v_call: TRBV11-1
j_call: TRBJ2-3
cdr3_aa: CASSSPGLAQSGTQYF
cdr3_nt: TGTGCCAGCAGCTCGCCGGGACTAGCGCAAAGCGGTACGCAGTATTTT

d_call: TRBD1
clone_size: -
v_call: TRBV28
j_call: TRBJ1-4
cdr3_aa: CASSSLGTGLEKLFF
cdr3_nt: TGTGCCAGCAGTTCCCTCGGGACAGGGTTAGAAAAACTGTTTTTT

d_call: -
clone_size: -
v_call: TRBV6-1
j_call: TRBJ1-2
cdr3_aa: CASSEFGRRRGYTF
cdr3_nt: TGTGCCAGCAGTGAGTTCGGGAGGCGTAGAGGCTACACCTTC

d_call: -
clone_size: -
v_call: TRBV5-1
j_call: TRBJ2-7
cdr3_aa: CASSLAPFNEQYF
cdr3_nt: TGCGCCAGCAGCTTAGCCCCCTTTAACGAGCAGTACTTC

d_call: -
clone_size: -
v_call: TRBV2
j_call: TRBJ1-2
cdr3_aa: CASSQVSYGYTF
cdr3_nt: TGTGCCAGCTCGCAGGTGAGCTATGGCTACACCTTC

d_call: TRBD2
clone_size: -
v_call: TRBV7-9
j_call: TRBJ2-5
cdr3_aa: CASSLGGKTSVTQETQYF
cdr3_nt: TGTGCCAGCAGCTTGGGGGGGAAGACTAGCGTAACCCAAGAGACCCAGTACTTC

d_call: -
clone_size: -
v_call: TRBV28
j_call: TRBJ1-5
cdr3_aa: CASINGDSNQPQHF
cdr3_nt: TGTGCCAGCATTAACGGGGACTCCAATCAGCCCCAGCATTTT

d_call: -
clone_size: few
v_call: TRBV6-5
j_call: TRBJ1-1
cdr3_aa: CASSYSRGNTEAFF
cdr3_nt: TGTGCCAGCAGTTACTCCCGCGGGAACACTGAAGCTTTCTTT

d_call: TRBD2
clone_size: -
v_call: TRBV5-6
j_call: TRBJ2-5
cdr3_aa: CASSLGLAGEETQYF
cdr3_nt: TGTGCCAGCAGCTTGGGACTAGCGGGTGAAGAGACCCAGTACTTC

d_call: TRBD1
clone_size: once
v_call: TRBV27
j_call: TRBJ1-1
cdr3_aa: CASSSNSGGFGTEAFF
cdr3_nt: TGTGCCAGCAGTTCGAATTCAGGGGGCTTTGGGACTGAAGCTTTCTTT

d_call: TRBD1
clone_size: -
v_call: TRBV10-3
j_call: TRBJ2-7
cdr3_aa: CAISDRVGQGAPYEQYF
cdr3_nt: TGTGCCATCAGTGACCGAGTGGGGCAGGGGGCCCCCTACGAGCAGTACTTC

d_call: TRBD2
clone_size: -
v_call: TRBV5-1
j_call: TRBJ2-1
cdr3_aa: CASSRLAADNEQFF
cdr3_nt: TGCGCCAGCAGTCGACTAGCGGCTGACAATGAGCAGTTCTTC

d_call: -
clone_size: once
v_call: TRBV7-8
j_call: TRBJ2-5
cdr3_aa: CASSLVGAETQYF
cdr3_nt: TGTGCCAGCAGCTTAGTGGGCGCGGAGACCCAGTACTTC

d_call: -
clone_size: -
v_call: TRBV19
j_call: TRBJ1-2
cdr3_aa: CASRPPGNNYGYTF
cdr3_nt: TGTGCCAGTAGACCCCCGGGAAACAACTATGGCTACACCTTC

d_call: -
clone_size: -
v_call: TRBV27
j_call: TRBJ1-2
cdr3_aa: CASSSGGGNNYGYTF
cdr3_nt: TGTGCCAGCAGTTCTGGGGGGGGAAATAACTATGGCTACACCTTC

d_call: TRBD2
clone_size: -
v_call: TRBV6-5
j_call: TRBJ2-1
cdr3_aa: CASSQSQVLAGEQFF
cdr3_nt: TGTGCCAGCAGTCAATCCCAAGTACTAGCGGGTGAGCAGTTCTTC

d_call: -
clone_size: once
v_call: TRBV2
j_call: TRBJ2-2
cdr3_aa: CASKLSNTGELFF
cdr3_nt: TGTGCCAGCAAACTTAGTAACACCGGGGAGCTGTTTTTT

d_call: -
clone_size: -
v_call: TRBV5-1
j_call: TRBJ2-1
cdr3_aa: CASSFTENEQFF
cdr3_nt: TGCGCCAGCAGCTTTACAGAAAATGAGCAGTTCTTC

d_call: -
clone_size: few
v_call: TRBV6-4
j_call: TRBJ2-2
cdr3_aa: CASSRQTNTGELFF
cdr3_nt: TGTGCCAGCAGTAGACAGACGAACACCGGGGAGCTGTTTTTT

d_call: -
clone_size: -
v_call: TRBV6-5
j_call: TRBJ1-2
cdr3_aa: CASLSGQGPYGYTF
cdr3_nt: TGTGCCAGCCTTTCGGGTCAGGGCCCCTATGGCTACACCTTC

d_call: -
clone_size: few
v_call: TRBV10-2
j_call: TRBJ1-1
cdr3_aa: CASSGYQNTEAFF
cdr3_nt: TGCGCCAGCAGCGGTTATCAGAACACTGAAGCTTTCTTT

d_call: TRBD1
clone_size: -
v_call: TRBV6-5
j_call: TRBJ1-1
cdr3_aa: CASSKQGAKTEAFF
cdr3_nt: TGTGCCAGCAGCAAACAGGGGGCGAAGACTGAAGCTTTCTTT

d_call: TRBD1
clone_size: few
v_call: TRBV19
j_call: TRBJ1-2
cdr3_aa: CASYDSTGTGLYGYTF
cdr3_nt: TGTGCCAGTTATGACTCGACCGGGACAGGACTCTATGGCTACACCTTC

d_call: TRBD2
clone_size: -
v_call: TRBV11-2
j_call: TRBJ2-5
cdr3_aa: CASSPRLARETQYF
cdr3_nt: TGTGCCAGCAGCCCGAGACTAGCGAGGGAGACCCAGTACTTC

d_call: TRBD1
clone_size: -
v_call: TRBV9
j_call: TRBJ1-4
cdr3_aa: CASSISTGGNEKLFF
cdr3_nt: TGTGCCAGCAGCATCTCGACAGGGGGTAATGAAAAACTGTTTTTT

d_call: -
clone_size: -
v_call: TRBV19
j_call: TRBJ1-5
cdr3_aa: CASTRRENNQPQHF
cdr3_nt: TGTGCCAGCACTAGACGGGAGAACAATCAGCCCCAGCATTTT

d_call: -
clone_size: -
v_call: TRBV2
j_call: TRBJ2-5
cdr3_aa: CASASWGGPQETQYF
cdr3_nt: TGTGCCAGCGCGTCCTGGGGGGGCCCCCAAGAGACCCAGTACTTC

d_call: TRBD1
clone_size: -
v_call: TRBV28
j_call: TRBJ1-2
cdr3_aa: CASSYPPGGGGYTF
cdr3_nt: TGTGCCAGCAGTTACCCACCAGGGGGCGGTGGCTACACCTTC

d_call: TRBD2
clone_size: -
v_call: TRBV14
j_call: TRBJ2-3
cdr3_aa: CASSPLSGRGTQYF
cdr3_nt: TGTGCCAGCAGCCCCCTTAGCGGGAGGGGCACGCAGTATTTT

d_call: TRBD2
clone_size: -
v_call: TRBV7-3
j_call: TRBJ2-3
cdr3_aa: CASSPRVAGGKDTQYF
cdr3_nt: TGTGCCAGCAGCCCTCGGGTAGCGGGAGGGAAGGATACGCAGTATTTT

d_call: -
clone_size: -
v_call: TRBV6-1
j_call: TRBJ1-5
cdr3_aa: CASSWPQHF
cdr3_nt: TGTGCCAGCTCTTGGCCCCAGCATTTT

d_call: TRBD1
clone_size: -
v_call: TRBV27
j_call: TRBJ1-1
cdr3_aa: CASSTQGALGEAFF
cdr3_nt: TGTGCCAGCAGTACACAGGGGGCCCTTGGTGAAGCTTTCTTT

d_call: TRBD2
clone_size: once
v_call: TRBV29-1
j_call: TRBJ2-1
cdr3_aa: CSFGDGTSGRGNEQFF
cdr3_nt: TGCAGCTTTGGGGATGGGACCAGCGGGAGGGGCAATGAGCAGTTCTTC

d_call: -
clone_size: -
v_call: TRBV7-9
j_call: TRBJ2-7
cdr3_aa: CASSAPRSPRYEQYF
cdr3_nt: TGTGCCAGCAGCGCCCCCAGATCCCCCCGTTACGAGCAGTACTTC

d_call: TRBD1
clone_size: -
v_call: TRBV11-3
j_call: TRBJ1-5
cdr3_aa: CASSLTGLNQPQHF
cdr3_nt: TGTGCCAGCAGCTTGACAGGGTTGAATCAGCCCCAGCATTTT

d_call: TRBD2
clone_size: -
v_call: TRBV11-1
j_call: TRBJ2-3
cdr3_aa: CASSSEVAGGTDTQYF
cdr3_nt: TGTGCCAGCAGCTCGGAAGTAGCGGGAGGGACAGATACGCAGTATTTT

d_call: -
clone_size: -
v_call: TRBV30
j_call: TRBJ2-7
cdr3_aa: CAWSVARSYEQYF
cdr3_nt: TGTGCCTGGAGTGTAGCCAGGTCCTACGAGCAGTACTTC

d_call: TRBD2
clone_size: -
v_call: TRBV27
j_call: TRBJ2-7
cdr3_aa: CASRPGLAVFYEQYF
cdr3_nt: TGTGCCAGCAGACCGGGACTAGCGGTTTTTTACGAGCAGTACTTC

d_call: TRBD1
clone_size: few
v_call: TRBV7-3
j_call: TRBJ2-3
cdr3_aa: CASSPLGGADTQYF
cdr3_nt: TGTGCCAGCAGCCCCCTAGGGGGCGCAGATACGCAGTATTTT

d_call: TRBD2
clone_size: -
v_call: TRBV5-6
j_call: TRBJ2-1
cdr3_aa: CASSGLAGAPLNEQFF
cdr3_nt: TGTGCCAGCAGCGGACTAGCGGGAGCCCCCCTCAATGAGCAGTTCTTC

d_call: -
clone_size: once
v_call: TRBV13
j_call: TRBJ2-1
cdr3_aa: CASSQRLGGEQFF
cdr3_nt: TGTGCCAGCAGCCAAAGACTAGGCGGCGAGCAGTTCTTC

d_call: -
clone_size: -
v_call: TRBV29-1
j_call: TRBJ2-1
cdr3_aa: CSVWGDAGQFF
cdr3_nt: TGCAGCGTGTGGGGGGATGCCGGGCAGTTCTTC

d_call: TRBD2
clone_size: -
v_call: TRBV7-2
j_call: TRBJ2-5
cdr3_aa: CASSTGLATGSQYF
cdr3_nt: TGTGCCAGCAGCACGGGACTAGCGACAGGGTCCCAGTACTTC

d_call: TRBD1
clone_size: -
v_call: TRBV6-1
j_call: TRBJ2-1
cdr3_aa: CASSEGLGQGVNEQFF
cdr3_nt: TGTGCCAGCAGTGAAGGTTTGGGACAGGGCGTGAATGAGCAGTTCTTC

d_call: TRBD2
clone_size: -
v_call: TRBV28
j_call: TRBJ2-7
cdr3_aa: CASSPGGLAPEQYF
cdr3_nt: TGTGCCAGCAGCCCGGGGGGGCTGGCGCCCGAGCAGTACTTC